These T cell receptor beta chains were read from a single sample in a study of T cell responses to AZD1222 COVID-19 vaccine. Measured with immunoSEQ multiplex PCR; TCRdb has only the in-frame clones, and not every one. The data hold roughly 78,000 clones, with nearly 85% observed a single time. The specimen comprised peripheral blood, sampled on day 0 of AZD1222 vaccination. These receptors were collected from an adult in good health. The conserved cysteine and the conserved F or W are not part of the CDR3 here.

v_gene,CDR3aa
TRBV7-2,ASSSTGAYYGYT
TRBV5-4,ASSLGGGLAGAYSYEQY
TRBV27,ASRRTGLGNQPQH
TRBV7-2,ASSLQGLSNQPQH
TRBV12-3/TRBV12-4,ASSLGTGGEAF
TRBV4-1,ASSQDEMGGGSTDTQY
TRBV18,ASSPQGIRSYGYT
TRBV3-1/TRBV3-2,ASSRRTGTGEGNTIY
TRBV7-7,ASSKTGDEKLF
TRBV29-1,SVSAGTGFYGYT
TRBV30,AWTEAAQVNYGYT
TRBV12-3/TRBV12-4,ASRTQGMGAF
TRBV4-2,ASSQDPAGPGGRVEKLF
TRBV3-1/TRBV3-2,ASSQGPDFSGETQY
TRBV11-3,ASSKNRADTQY
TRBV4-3,ASSPRDRGNTGELF
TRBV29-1,SVSGQGSRETQY
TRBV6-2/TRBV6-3,ASSQGPSGEATGELF
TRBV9,ASSEDRGAGNTIY
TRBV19,ASSIWREWGNEQF
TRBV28,ASSNRGGSSPLH
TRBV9,ASSVGTNTQY
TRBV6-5,ASSSSTSEDTDTQY
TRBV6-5,ASSYSRSASGYT
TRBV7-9,ASSLVRGEAF
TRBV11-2,ASSFQGAGEQY
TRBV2,ASKGDLGNHEKLF
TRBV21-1,ASSEIIQGAF
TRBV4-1,ASSQGPGLGNYGYT
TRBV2,ASSEWYRESQETQY
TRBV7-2,ASSSTGTVNEKLF
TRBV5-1,ASSLEGGGPDTQY
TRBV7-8,ASSLYTDTQY
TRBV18,ASSPLGADHQPQH
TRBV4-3,ASSQGLALNNQF
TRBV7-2,ASSRSTGELF
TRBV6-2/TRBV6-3,ASSFTTANTEAF
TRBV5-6,ASSFGGTEAF
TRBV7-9,ASSLASERKTQY
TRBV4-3,ASSQGGEGNSPLH
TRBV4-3,ASSQRDQTTQY
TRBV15,ATSRPRREQY
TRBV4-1,ASSQVDQRITEAF
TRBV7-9,ASSLGAYEQY
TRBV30,AWSVGLAGDTQY
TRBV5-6,ASRRTGQPGEQY
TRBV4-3,ASSPTRDRMNTEAF
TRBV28,ASSPASGQGGTEAF
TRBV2,AGAGDPDTQY
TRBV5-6,ASSLTGLRYGYT
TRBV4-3,ASSQVKGLQPQH
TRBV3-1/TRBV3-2,ASSQGSGVSRNEQF
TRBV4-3,ASSQAWRGDTGELF
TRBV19,ASSREGQGANYGYT
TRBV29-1,SVEDFVFGGWGNTEAF
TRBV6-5,AGSQGQSQH
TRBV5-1,ASSQQTGNLAF